This record looks at one TCR beta chain sequence and its context. This specimen belongs to a study of technical replicates of blood from a few donors. Germline lookup yields CDR1 SNHLY and CDR2 FYNNEI. V dropped 6 bases and J dropped 8; count of bases not matched to a gene: 5. The CDR3 totals 13 residues. TCRdb's table, derived via immunoSEQ multiplex PCR, lists solely in-frame clones and lacks some. The sample has approximately 87,000 clones, 85% to 95% seen once; the top ten hold 0.3% to 0.35%. This clonotype was sampled from a human donor in good health. This chain connects TRBV2 to TRBJ2-1; 9 positions match TRBD2. The sequencing sample was made of T cells isolated from PBMCs. The CDR3 is CASSFIAGDEQFF. For the CDR3, the DNA is TGTGCCAGCAGCTTCATAGCGGGAGATGAGCAGTTCTTC.